Here is one T cell receptor (beta chain) with its context. Its cognate antigen has yet to be identified. No per-base quality is available; no much larger clone lies one base away. These data originate in a study of CD8+CD57+ T cells in acquired aplastic anemia (dated by TCRdb to between 2018 and 2020). Context from the whole study: On average, sorted CD4+ and CD8+ cells yielded approximately 3 ug of extracted DNA, with a range of about 0.17 to 27.4 ug.

What the work shows at the level of the full study, not this receptor alone: Some 30 CD8+ CDR3 sequences were found to be shared between patients and controls, but these sequences appeared to be highly expressed in patients and within the immunodominant clones of the patients. Between patients and healthy controls, no significant difference in CD8+ Simpson's diversity was found (P=0.060).

In this study, sorted CD4+ and CD8+ T cells from the blood of healthy subjects and of severe aplastic anemia patients had their TCR repertoires deep-sequenced. Ficoll-Paque density gradient centrifugation was used to isolate peripheral blood mononuclear cells. CD4+ and CD8+ T cells were sorted by FACS or magnetic beads before DNA extraction. From the germline V gene, CDR1 is SGHRS and CDR2 is YFSETQ. Trimming accounts for 4 bases at V and 3 bases at J, while the number of junction bases matched to no gene is 10. The CDR3 contains 18 residues, cysteine and phenylalanine counted. Just CDR3 DNA is preserved here, 54 bases in frame from base 1. TCR beta VDJ combination and CDR3 sequence profiling used genomic DNA as the template. An Illumina HiSeq 2000 was the platform used for TCR repertoire sequencing. The authors' pipeline ran thus. TRBV/TRBJ rearrangement plots, CDR3 size and DJ length profiles, and Simpson's diversity index were used to assess repertoires. The immunodominant clone was defined as the most abundant DNA sequence in deep sequencing data. CDR3 amino acid sequences were screened for sharing across subjects and compared with published repertoires and the VDJdb database. TCRdb reran the public reads through fastp at Q25 and MiXCR, keeping productive beta chains. Each entry merges the rows of one CDR3 protein and shows their most common DNA and genes. The V and J calls shown here were made by TCRdb, not taken from the authors' results. The sample contains under 350,000 distinct CDR3 sequences, 45% to 65% of them found a single time. The ten largest clones add up to roughly 8% of the sample.

Input material: sorted CD4+, CD8+, or CD8+CD57+ T cells (not recorded which) from PBMCs. The chain links TRBV5-1 with TRBJ2-4; 13 of the junction bases match TRBD2. This TCR was recovered from a human donor with severe aplastic anemia or a healthy control (not recorded which). The sequence in DNA is TGCGCCAGCAGCACTGGACTAGCGGGGGTGGGGGGCAAAAACATTCAGTACTTC. The translation is CASSTGLAGVGGKNIQYF.